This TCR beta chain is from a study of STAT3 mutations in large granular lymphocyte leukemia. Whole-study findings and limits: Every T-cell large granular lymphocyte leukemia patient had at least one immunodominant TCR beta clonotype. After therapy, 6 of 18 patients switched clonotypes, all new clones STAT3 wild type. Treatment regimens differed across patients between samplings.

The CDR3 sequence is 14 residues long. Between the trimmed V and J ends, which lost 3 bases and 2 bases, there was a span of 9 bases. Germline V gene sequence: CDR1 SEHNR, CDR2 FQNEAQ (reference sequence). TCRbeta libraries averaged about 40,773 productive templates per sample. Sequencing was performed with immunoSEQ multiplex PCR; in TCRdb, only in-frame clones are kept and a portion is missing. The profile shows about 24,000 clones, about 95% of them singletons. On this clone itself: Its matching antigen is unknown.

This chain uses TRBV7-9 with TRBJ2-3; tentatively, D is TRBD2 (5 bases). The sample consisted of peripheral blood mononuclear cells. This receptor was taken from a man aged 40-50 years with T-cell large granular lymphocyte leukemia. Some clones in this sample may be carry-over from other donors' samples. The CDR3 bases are TGTGCCAGCAGCTTGGACTCGCACACAGATACGCAGTATTTT. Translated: CASSLDSHTDTQYF.